The 27 T cell receptor beta chains reported below all come from one sample, sequenced in a study of T cell repertoires in aging, cancer and after chemotherapy. The template was genomic DNA from peripheral blood, not RNA. TRB rearrangements spanning V, D and J were amplified using mixed TRB-A/B primers. TCRdb ran MiXCR on the multiplex PCR reads and lists one entry per CDR3 protein. This sample has thousands of distinct CDR3 sequences, with around 20% found just once. Specimen: blood. These TCRs come from a human donor with a solid tumor.

The CDR3 is CASSYSGESYNEQFF. For the CDR3, the DNA is TGTGCCAGCAGTTACAGCGGGGAGTCCTACAATGAGCAGTTCTTC. The V and J genes are TRBV6-2 or TRBV6-3 and TRBJ2-1; TRBD2 matches 7 bases. This CDR3 contains 15 residues. With 2 bases clipped from V and 1 base from J, the junction kept 2 bases outside the gene matches. Germline assignment: CDR1 MNHEY and CDR2 SVGEGT.

This clonotype was observed a handful of times. This rearrangement joins TRBV27 to TRBJ2-7, with TRBD2 matching 8 bases. The germline V gene has CDR1 MNHEY and CDR2 SMNVEV (reference sequence). The CDR3 is 14 amino acids. Unmatched junction bases numbered 7, after V lost 2 bases and J lost 7 bases. The CDR3 nucleotides are TGTGCCAGCAGTTTACGGATCGGGGGGGGGGAGCAGTACTTC. Translation: CASSLRIGGGEQYF.

As regards this clonotype: At one of its ends the junction is not consistent with the germline gene, which may arise from a read error. The chain employs TRBV4-1 and TRBJ2-4; the D is unclear. Germline CDR1 reads MGHRA; CDR2 reads YSYEKL. The CDR3 extends over 19 amino acids. The CDR3 here is CASSQDPHGLNRAKNIQYF. DNA of the CDR3: TGTGCCAGCAGCCAAGATCCCCATGGCCTGAATCGAGCCAAAAACATTCAGTACTTC.

Judged by abundance, this clonotype is medium-sized. V gene TRBV27 combines with J gene TRBJ1-2, with D perhaps TRBD1 (5 bases). Germline values: CDR1 MNHEY, CDR2 SMNVEV (reference sequence). This CDR3 is built from 13 residues. V lost 2 bases and J lost 4, with 8 bases in between. CDR3 loop: CASSLEGTYGYTF. The CDR3 DNA sequence: TGTGCCAGCAGTTTAGAAGGGACCTATGGCTACACCTTC.

There are a few counts of this clonotype. The chain couples TRBV28 to TRBJ1-4; no clear D. This CDR3 is 14 amino acids long. The germline V gene has CDR1 MDHEN and CDR2 SYDVKM. The ends were cut back, 6 bases at V and 8 bases at J, with 16 bases in the middle. In DNA form, the CDR3 reads TGTGCCAGCAGCCCAGCACTCGTGGAGGAAAAACTGTTTTTT. It encodes CASSPALVEEKLFF.

This clonotype was detected a few times. V and J are TRBV7-9 and TRBJ2-1; a possible D gene is TRBD2 (6 bases). The V and J ends lost 7 bases and 4 bases respectively, with 17 bases between them. There are 15 residues in the CDR3. Germline assignment: CDR1 SEHNR and CDR2 FQNEAQ (reference sequence). CDR3 protein: CASTQSAGRYNEQFF. The CDR3 region has the DNA TGTGCCAGCACCCAATCCGCGGGGCGGTACAATGAGCAGTTCTTC. Based on the CDR3 plus reference TRBV7-9 and TRBJ2-1, the full variable domain is DTGVSQNPRHKITKRGQNVTFRCDPISEHNRLYWYRQTLGQGPEFLTYFQNEAQLEKSRLLSDRFSAERPKGSFSTLEIQRTEQGDSAMYLCASTQSAGRYNEQFFGPGTRLTVL.

This chain uses TRBV7-9 with TRBJ2-1; D tentatively reads TRBD1 or TRBD2 (5 bases each). Trimming took off 1 base at V and 4 bases at J, with 11 bases between the two ends. This CDR3 is built from 15 residues. CDR1 and CDR2 from the germline V gene are SEHNR and FQNEAQ (reference sequence). The CDR3 is CASSLGGSGYNEQFF. The DNA for the CDR3 is TGTGCCAGCAGCTTAGGCGGGTCAGGGTACAATGAGCAGTTCTTC.

By its share, this clonotype is medium-sized (0.01 to 0.1%). The chain links TRBV7-9 to TRBJ1-2; maybe TRBD1 (5 bases). Germline values: CDR1 SEHNR, CDR2 FQNEAQ (reference sequence). The ends were cut back, 3 bases at V and 8 bases at J, with 13 bases in the middle. This CDR3 has 13 amino acids. CDR3 protein: CASSFGTQSGYTF. Here the CDR3 DNA reads TGTGCCAGCAGCTTCGGGACCCAGTCGGGCTACACCTTC.

Regarding this clonotype: Germline and junction disagree at one end, which may indicate a read error. CDR3 coding DNA: TGTGCCACCAGTGATCCGACGACAGGGCCGGGGGAGCAGTTCTTC. It encodes CATSDPTTGPGEQFF. The chain has TRBV6-5 and TRBJ2-1, with TRBD1 matching 7 bases. The CDR3 has 15 amino acids. Germline-derived CDR1 and CDR2 are MNHEY and SVGAGI.

By sample fraction, this clonotype is medium-sized. The CDR3 DNA sequence: TGTGCCTGGAACAGCAGGGGGCTCTACGAGCAGTACTTC. Encoded protein: CAWNSRGLYEQYF. The rearrangement links TRBV30 to TRBJ2-7; TRBD1 agrees at 8 bases. V trimming: 4 bases; J trimming: 3 bases; junction bases outside the gene matches: 5. The CDR3 is made up of 13 amino acids. The germline gives CDR1 GTSNPN, CDR2 SVGIG (reference sequence).

The V gene is TRBV2, the J gene TRBJ2-7; D may be TRBD2 (6 bases). V lost 7 bases, J lost 0 bases, and 13 bases lay in between. This CDR3 region has 14 residues. Per germline, CDR1 SNHLY and CDR2 FYNNEI. The CDR3 here is CASKRTGVSYEQYF. CDR3 nucleotides: TGTGCCAGCAAAAGGACGGGGGTCTCCTACGAGCAGTACTTC.

This clonotype has only a few counts. V usage is TRBV27 and J usage is TRBJ1-2; D gene ambiguous. This CDR3 has 12 residues. Germline assignment: CDR1 MNHEY and CDR2 SMNVEV (reference sequence). The germline V and J ends were trimmed by 8 bases and 7 bases, with 14 bases remaining between them. CDR3 protein: CASGRRGSGYTF. The CDR3 DNA follows: TGTGCCAGCGGCCGCCGCGGCTCTGGCTACACCTTC.

A few counts support this clonotype. The chain is built from TRBV7-6 and TRBJ2-1; the D call may be TRBD1 or TRBD2 (5 bases each). This CDR3 region has 16 residues. Per the germline V gene, CDR1 is SGHVS and CDR2 is FNYEAQ. V was shortened by 1 base and J by 7 bases, with 17 bases between the two germline ends. Here the CDR3 reads CASSLGLRAGINEQFF. Written as DNA, the CDR3 is TGTGCCAGCAGCTTAGGTCTCAGGGCGGGCATAAATGAGCAGTTCTTC.

By share, this clonotype counts as large. The J gene is TRBJ1-1, the V gene TRBV5-1, with no clear D. The germline V and J ends were trimmed by 0 bases and 0 bases, with 6 bases remaining between them. CDR3 length: 14 amino acids. Germline V gene sequence: CDR1 SGHRS, CDR2 YFSETQ. As DNA, the CDR3 is TGCGCCAGCAGCTTGGCGGTGATGAACACTGAAGCTTTCTTT. Its protein is CASSLAVMNTEAFF.

This clonotype was detected only a few times. The chain recombines TRBV20-1 with TRBJ2-1, with D unresolved. This CDR3 is 10 amino acids long. Looked up from germline, CDR1 is DFQATT and CDR2 is SNEGSKA (reference sequence). V was pared by 5 bases and J by 9 bases, with 8 bases between. The CDR3 reads CSALGVEQFF. CDR3 in DNA: TGCAGTGCTCTGGGTGTTGAGCAGTTCTTC.

In its sample, this clonotype ranks as medium-sized (0.01 to 0.1%). The V gene is TRBV19, the J gene TRBJ2-6; D gene uncertain. With 1 base removed from V and 4 bases from J, the gap between germline ends came to 14 bases. The CDR3 has 17 residues. Germline V CDR1 and CDR2: LNHDA, SQIVND (reference sequence). The CDR3 here is CASSIVGLAAGANVLTF. DNA of the CDR3: TGTGCCAGTAGTATAGTGGGCCTGGCCGCCGGGGCCAACGTCCTGACTTTC.

This clonotype was seen a handful of times. The chain links TRBV28 to TRBJ1-1; possibly TRBD1 for D (5 bases). The ends were cut back, 4 bases at V and 4 bases at J, with 10 bases in the middle. CDR3 size: 13 residues. The V gene's germline CDR1 is MDHEN and CDR2 SYDVKM. The CDR3 is CASSSGLSTEAFF. As DNA, the CDR3 is TGTGCCAGCAGTTCGGGGCTTAGCACTGAAGCTTTCTTT.

The gene calls are TRBV20-1 and TRBJ2-6; D not certain. CDR1 and CDR2 (germline): DFQATT, SNEGSKA (reference sequence). Trimming stripped 6 bases from V and 4 bases from J, with 7 bases between. This CDR3 comprises 12 residues. The chain's CDR3 is CSAGPGANVLTF. The CDR3 DNA reads as TGCAGTGCAGGCCCCGGGGCCAACGTCCTGACTTTC.

CDR3 DNA: TGTGCCAGCAGTGACGCGAGCACAGATACGCAGTATTTT. It yields the protein CASSDASTDTQYF. The rearrangement joins TRBV6-4 to TRBJ2-3; unclear D gene. The CDR3 is 13 residues long. Per the germline V gene, CDR1 is MRHNA and CDR2 is SNTAGT. V dropped 2 bases and J dropped 0 bases, with 3 bases sitting between them.

This chain's CDR3 is CASSPAGTTDTQYF. The CDR3 DNA reads TGTGCCAGCAGCCCAGCGGGGACCACAGATACGCAGTATTTT. V is TRBV11-3 and J is TRBJ2-3; 7 bases match TRBD2. The V and J ends lost 5 bases and 2 bases, in that order; junction bases with no gene match: 4. This CDR3 comprises 14 residues. Germline CDR1 and CDR2: SGHNT and YENEEA.

By proportion, this clonotype is medium-sized. The chain employs TRBV5-6 and TRBJ1-6, with 8 positions matching TRBD1. V was pared by 1 base and J by 9 bases, with 9 bases of the junction left unmatched. The CDR3 covers 16 residues. CDR1 and CDR2 (germline): SGHDT, YYEEEE. The DNA of the CDR3 is TGTGCCAGCAGCTTGTACCACAGGGGGGGAGGTTCACCCCTCCACTTT. The encoded protein is CASSLYHRGGGSPLHF.

This clonotype is labeled as medium-sized. This rearrangement joins TRBV6-5 to TRBJ2-1; 13 positions agree with TRBD2. Germline CDR1 is MNHEY and CDR2 is SVGAGI. This CDR3 is 17 amino acids long. V dropped 5 bases and J dropped 6; count of bases not matched to a gene: 10. The CDR3 sequence is CASSPGTSGMKSNEQFF. The CDR3 nucleotides are TGTGCCAGCAGTCCCGGGACTAGCGGGATGAAGTCCAATGAGCAGTTCTTC.

By share, this clonotype counts as medium-sized (0.01 to 0.1%). V and J are TRBV20-1 and TRBJ2-1; D is ambiguous. The CDR3 is 12 residues long. Germline CDR1 is DFQATT and CDR2 is SNEGSKA (reference sequence). The V gene lost 0 bases and the J gene lost 8 bases, with 8 bases spanning the gap. CDR3 DNA sequence: TGCAGTGCTAGAGAGAGCCGCCATGAGCAGTTCTTC. It specifies CSARESRHEQFF.

This clonotype was detected only a few times. The rearrangement uses TRBV10-3 and TRBJ1-1, with D perhaps TRBD1 (6 bases). V was shortened by 3 bases and J by 3 bases, with 14 bases between the two germline ends. Germline CDR1 and CDR2: ENHRY and SYGVKD. This CDR3 is built from 15 residues. The CDR3 bases are TGTGCCATCAGTGACATTAGGGGGTGGGACACTGAAGCTTTCTTT. The encoded protein is CAISDIRGWDTEAFF.

J is TRBJ2-1 and V is TRBV19, with 11 bases fitting TRBD1. J was trimmed by 9 bases and V by 0 bases; bases with no gene match: 16. This CDR3 has 19 residues. Germline V CDR1 and CDR2: LNHDA, SQIVND (reference sequence). CDR3 bases: TGTGCCAGTAGTATAGAGGGACAGGGGGGATTAGAAACACGAGGTGAGCAGTTCTTC. Protein product: CASSIEGQGGLETRGEQFF.

The chain's CDR3 is CASRYISNQPQHF. CDR3 coding DNA: TGTGCCAGCAGGTACATTAGCAATCAGCCCCAGCATTTT. The V call is TRBV5-6, the J call TRBJ1-5; D is ambiguous. CDR1 SGHDT and CDR2 YYEEEE come from the germline V gene. V lost 5 bases and J 0 bases, leaving 6 bases between the germline ends. This CDR3 is 13 amino acids long.

V gene TRBV28 combines with J gene TRBJ1-2, with 7 bases fitting TRBD1. The CDR3 contains 13 residues. After removal of 8 bases from V and 1 base from J, the junction contained 4 bases not matched to a gene. Looked up from germline, CDR1 is MDHEN and CDR2 is SYDVKM. CDR3 nucleotide sequence: TGTGCCAGCCGGGACAGCGATAACTATGGCTACACCTTC. Translating gives CASRDSDNYGYTF.